The T cell receptor (beta chain) described here comes from a study of blood T cell repertoires in COVID-19. Overall study: From T cells, B-cell-depleted T cells, or PBMCs came the material, which was cDNA or gDNA.

Method: immunoSEQ multiplex PCR; TCRdb's copy keeps in-frame clones and lacks some. Of about 42,000 clones detected, about nine tenths appear once; the ten largest clones hold around 20%. The CDR3 has 16 residues. V shed 0 bases and J shed 5 bases, with 15 bases lying between them. Germline V gives CDR1 SGHKS, CDR2 YYEKEE (reference sequence). This sequence originates from a man in his sixties or seventies with active COVID-19. The sequencing sample was made of peripheral blood. The chain combines TRBV5-5 with TRBJ2-1, with a possible D match to TRBD1 (5 bases). CDR3 DNA: TGTGCCAGCAGCTTGGGGCAGGGCGCCCGAAACAATGAGCAGTTCTTC. The encoded protein is CASSLGQGARNNEQFF.